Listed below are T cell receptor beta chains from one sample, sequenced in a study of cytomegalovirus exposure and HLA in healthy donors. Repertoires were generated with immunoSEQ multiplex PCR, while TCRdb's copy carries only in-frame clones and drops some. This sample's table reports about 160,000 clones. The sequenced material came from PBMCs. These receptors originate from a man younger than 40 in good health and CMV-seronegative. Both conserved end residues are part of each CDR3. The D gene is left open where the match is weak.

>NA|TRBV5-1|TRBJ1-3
CASSPTGSGNTIYF
TGCGCCAGCAGCCCCACAGGATCCGGAAACACCATATATTTT
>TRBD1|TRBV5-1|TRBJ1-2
CASSSRDRGLGGYTF
TGCGCCAGCAGCAGCCGGGACAGGGGGCTAGGGGGCTACACCTTC
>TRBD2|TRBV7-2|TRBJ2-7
CASSFPGTSVDTRLYEQYF
TGTGCCAGCAGCTTTCCCGGGACTAGCGTTGACACCCGACTCTACGAGCAGTACTTC
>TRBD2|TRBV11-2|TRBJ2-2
CASSFERERTGELFF
TGTGCCAGCAGCTTCGAGCGGGAACGAACCGGGGAGCTGTTTTTT
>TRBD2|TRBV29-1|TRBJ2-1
CSVKRGLAEANEQFF
TGCAGCGTTAAAAGAGGACTAGCGGAGGCCAATGAGCAGTTCTTC
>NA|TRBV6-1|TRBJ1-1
CASSENRAEAFF
TGTGCCAGCAGTGAAAACAGGGCTGAAGCTTTCTTT
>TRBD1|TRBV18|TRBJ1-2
CASSPRKLDRGFYGYTF
TGTGCCAGCTCACCCCGTAAATTGGACAGGGGTTTTTATGGCTACACCTTC
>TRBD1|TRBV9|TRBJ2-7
CASSVTTGDGYEQYF
TGTGCCAGCAGCGTAACCACAGGGGACGGCTACGAGCAGTACTTC
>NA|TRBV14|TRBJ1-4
CASSQLTDFNEKLFF
TGTGCCAGCAGCCAATTGACAGACTTTAATGAAAAACTGTTTTTT
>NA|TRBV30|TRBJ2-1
CAYSPSGLYNEQFF
TGTGCCTACTCCCCGAGCGGGCTATACAATGAGCAGTTCTTC
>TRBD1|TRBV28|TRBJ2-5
CASSAPGQGDQETQYF
TGTGCCAGCAGTGCTCCGGGACAGGGTGACCAAGAGACCCAGTACTTC
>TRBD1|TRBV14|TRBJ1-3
CASSQQGARGNTIYF
TGTGCCAGCAGCCAACAGGGGGCACGTGGAAACACCATATATTTT
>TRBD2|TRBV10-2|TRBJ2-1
CASSEETSGSSLAYNEQFF
TGCGCCAGCAGTGAGGAAACTAGCGGGAGTTCGCTTGCCTACAATGAGCAGTTCTTC
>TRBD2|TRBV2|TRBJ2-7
CASTEIAGGLSYEQYF
TGTGCCAGCACGGAAATAGCGGGAGGCCTCTCCTACGAGCAGTACTTC
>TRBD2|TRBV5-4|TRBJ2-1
CASSRTSGRVNNEQFF
TGTGCCAGCAGTAGGACTAGCGGGAGGGTGAACAATGAGCAGTTCTTC
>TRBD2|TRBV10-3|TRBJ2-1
CAISPSTGGSYNEQFF
TGTGCCATCTCCCCCTCAACCGGCGGGAGCTACAATGAGCAGTTCTTC
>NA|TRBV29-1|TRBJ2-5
CSVLTQYQETQYF
TGCAGCGTCCTCACACAGTACCAAGAGACCCAGTACTTC
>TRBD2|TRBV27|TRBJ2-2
CASRAGRGTGELFF
TGTGCCAGCAGAGCGGGGCGTGGCACCGGGGAGCTGTTTTTT
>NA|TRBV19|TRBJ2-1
CASSISQSTGIDEQFF
TGTGCCAGTAGTATTAGTCAATCGACGGGAATCGATGAGCAGTTCTTC
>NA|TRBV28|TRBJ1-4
CASRIGGAGEKLFF
TGTGCCAGCAGAATCGGGGGGGCGGGCGAAAAACTGTTTTTT
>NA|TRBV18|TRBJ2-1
CASSPTGVYNEQFF
TGTGCCAGCTCACCAACGGGGGTGTACAATGAGCAGTTCTTC
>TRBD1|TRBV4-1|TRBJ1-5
CASSQLTGVREPQHF
TGCGCCAGCAGCCAACTTACAGGGGTGCGTGAGCCCCAGCATTTT
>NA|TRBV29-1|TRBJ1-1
CSVEEPGEAFF
TGCAGCGTTGAGGAGCCTGGTGAAGCTTTCTTT
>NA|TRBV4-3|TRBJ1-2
CASSQDLGLLGYTF
TGCGCCAGCAGCCAAGATCTCGGTCTACTAGGCTACACCTTC
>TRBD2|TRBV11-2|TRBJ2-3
CASSQVTSGSPLAQYF
TGTGCCAGCAGTCAAGTGACTAGCGGGAGCCCTTTGGCGCAGTATTTT